This TCR beta chain was documented in a study of cytomegalovirus exposure and HLA in healthy donors (dated by TCRdb to about 2017). For the wider study: According to an earlier analysis of around 600 of the donors, some 180 million T cells yielded some 110 million unique TCR beta sequences and 276 Gb of sequence data. An early release covering 550 to 700 HLA-typed donors comprised around 300 gigabases of sequencing data and around 80 million unique TCR sequences. Of the 300 to 450 genotyped donors, 81% fell in the genetic ancestry cluster associated with self-reported Caucasian donors. The study aimed to test whether cataloging public T cell receptors could reveal signatures of past pathogen exposure. The T cell repertoires of roughly 660 subjects were profiled by immunosequencing and related to cytomegalovirus serostatus. Along with the roughly 710-subject first cohort, a separate validation cohort of around 110 different subjects was used. The study combined high-throughput TCR immunosequencing, statistical association of individual TCRs with disease status, and machine learning to predict cytomegalovirus infection status. In a later analysis, previously published TCR beta repertoires from more than 500 donors were re-analyzed and high-resolution HLA genotyping was added so that TCR occurrence patterns could be studied. In the later analysis, no new phenotypic data were used to find candidate immune exposures; instead, reliance was placed on TCR beta sequences and their occurrence across donors. An earlier analysis of about 600 of the donors used high-throughput TCR beta sequencing to judge whether each TCR beta V gene segment behaved as functional or pseudogenic. Donor age, sex, ethnicity and CMV serostatus were compiled together with the repertoire data. A later genetic analysis used genome-wide SNP genotypes for about three fifths of the 666 donors, treating that subset as a discovery cohort. All discovery cohort repertoires had been generated on a single sequencing platform. HLA typing included class I and class II loci at four-digit resolution. Typing coverage varied by locus: roughly 620-640 donors for A, B, C, DRB1 and DQB1; more than 500 for DQA1; more than 600 for DPA1; roughly 450 for DPB1. Roughly five DR-DQ haplotypes were handled as single units for association and clustering, since linkage in the cohort was strong. Across roughly 420 genotyped donors of the cohort, an average of roughly 250,000 unique TCR beta nucleotide sequences per donor were sequenced, and approximately 17% of those sequences were non-productive.

Receptor amplification or capture employed the immunoSEQ multiplex PCR assay. For the multiplex PCR, a mixture combining 60 forward primers for TCR Vbeta segments and 13 reverse primers for TCR Jbeta segments was used. The CDR3 region of rearranged TCR beta genes was amplified from genomic DNA by a multiplex PCR assay. Amplified TCR beta libraries were sequenced as 87-base-pair reads on the Illumina HiSeq System. The paper's data handling went like this. A later analysis counted around 72 million unique TCR beta chains across the 666 repertoires, and roughly 10 million of these chains were shared by at least two donors. To remove PCR and sequencing errors, raw reads were error-corrected and collapsed into unique sequences using a nearest-neighbor algorithm that merged closely related sequences. V, D and J gene segments were assigned by aligning CDR3 sequences to IMGT reference sequences. For a sequence to be retained, a match of at least six nucleotides was required to both a V gene segment and a J gene segment. Rearrangements were called productive when the CDR3 lacked stop codons and stayed in frame with V and J; all others were non-productive. CDR3 was defined by IMGT convention, running from the second conserved V-encoded cysteine to the conserved J-encoded phenylalanine. In an earlier analysis of around 540 of the donors, sequences lacking an unambiguous match to a single V gene segment were excluded. In an earlier analysis of approximately 590 of the donors, a V segment was called functional when productive rearrangements were above 56.7%, and segregating when the standard deviation between donors exceeded 5%. A statistical classification framework was developed to diagnose cytomegalovirus status using the catalog of TCR beta chain sequences. V and J gene assignment, in a later analysis, came from comparing TCR nucleotide sequences with IMGT/GENE-DB human TR gene sequences. Using the TCRdist pipeline, a later analysis assigned CDR3 sequences along with most-parsimonious VDJ recombination scenarios. In a later analysis, each TCR beta chain was defined by its CDR3 amino acid sequence together with its V-gene family, and reads without a unique V-gene family were excluded. To address suspected cross-contamination and a sequencing artifact, a later analysis removed approximately 600 highly shared, low-generation-probability nucleotide sequences. In a later analysis, a clonal expansion index for each public chain was calculated from normalized within-repertoire ranks of inferred template counts. In a later analysis, generation probabilities were computed using a VDJ recombination model fitted to out-of-frame rearrangements, and the results were checked against IGoR. A later analysis scored TCR-TCR, TCR-HLA and TCR-CMV co-occurrence with hypergeometric tests, applying a repertoire-size bias correction to TCR pairs. In a later analysis, false discovery rates were estimated by permuting HLA or CMV assignments 20 times. A later analysis grouped co-occurring TCRs with DBSCAN, adding TCRdist sequence similarity when clustering within HLA-allele-positive subsets. Repertoires with fewer than 30,000 or more than 120,000 public chains were left out of co-occurrence clustering, as were five repertoires with anomalous nucleotide sharing. TCRdb limited this immuneACCESS table to in-frame rearrangements with V and J called. A share of clones is missing; checked studies link under half to unresolved V genes, and the rest is unexplained. That table furnishes V, J and clone size, whereas the DNA furnished D and trimming. The sample table gives about 160,000 clones. The ten largest account for roughly 1.9% of the sample.

The cohort was made up of approximately 700 healthy bone marrow donors. At the time of sampling, every cohort member was nominally healthy, though immune exposures that went unrecorded were likely present. The donor was CMV seronegative and belonged to the group of over 300 seronegative cohort members. A peripheral blood sample was collected from each donor, and TCR beta sequencing was performed on peripheral blood mononuclear cells. The Qiagen DNeasy Blood Extraction Kit was used to extract genomic DNA from the blood cell samples. CDR1 SGDLS and CDR2 YYNGEE are derived from the germline V gene. The cysteine opens and the phenylalanine closes a CDR3 of 14 amino acids. Left in the record is the CDR3 DNA by itself, 42 bases read in frame from the first base. V is clipped by 4 bases and J by 11 bases, and the sequence between their germline boundaries is 19 bases long. Concerning this clone itself: Its antigen remains undetermined.

Results and caveats for the whole study, not just this receptor: According to a later analysis, parvovirus B19, influenza, CMV and Epstein-Barr virus appeared linked to several top co-occurrence clusters. According to a later genetic analysis, donors in an Asian-associated ancestry cluster had fewer N-insertions in productive TCRs than the approximately 650-donor mean. Because counts were too low, about 18 rarely observed V segments, including chromosome 9 orphons, were left out of the earlier analysis of a few hundred of the donors. Sequencing depth was assumed to be roughly uniform across donors in the presence/absence analyses, though that assumption may not hold. In an earlier analysis of about 540 of the donors, most TCR beta V segments were observed in productive rearrangements about 90% or about 30% of the time, broadly matching IMGT annotations. In a later analysis, HLA-associated TCR beta chains were found to be more clonally expanded and to have lower generation probabilities than equally common non-associated chains. At a false discovery rate of 0.05, a later analysis linked 16,951 TCR beta sequences to specific HLA alleles. Correlated functional status among segregating V segments might be attributable to linkage disequilibrium, but an unknown experimental factor could not be ruled out. A cluster of highly shared sequence variants was judged likely to be a technical artifact of the sequencing pipeline. Most CMV-associated TCR beta chains appeared to be HLA-restricted in a later analysis, and the HLA associations seemed to be driven largely by CMV exposure. Some IMGT-functional V segments, including TRBV6-2 and TRBV6-3, could not be distinguished by the 87-base-pair reads and were therefore excluded. In this cohort, only TCR beta chains were sequenced, and detectable features were limited by the absence of alpha or paired-chain data. For the cohort, immune exposure information was limited to CMV serostatus. The authors suggested that the approach could potentially be generalized to other disease states and immunological phenotypes. When HLA alleles, especially DR and DQ, strongly co-occurred, attributing TCR associations to individual alleles was difficult. In a later analysis, the rate of TCR association differed among HLA loci, with DRB1 alleles having the most associated TCRs and HLA-C alleles having the fewest. A further reported finding was that TCR beta sequences accurately predicted the HLA-A and HLA-B alleles for most subjects in the first cohort. Three of the identified cytomegalovirus-associated TCR beta chains were confirmed in vitro to be specific for cytomegalovirus antigens. Most TCR sequences were seen in very few donors, while some public TCRs were found in many individuals. A total of 150 to 200 TCR beta chains were listed by the study as associated with cytomegalovirus. An association between a missense DCLRE1C variant and V-gene and J-gene trimming of TCR beta chains was found in a later genetic analysis and replicated in an independent cohort. HLA typing was unavailable for some donors at each locus, so association tests used only the typed subset. The classifier was reported to diagnose cytomegalovirus status with high specificity and sensitivity in both the original and validation cohorts.

The sequencing input was PBMCs. Recombination connected TRBV9 to TRBJ2-1; the D gene is possibly TRBD1, with 5 bases matching. The sequence came from a man aged 25 to 40 in good health and CMV-seronegative. The DNA sequence follows: TGTGCCAGCAGCACCCAACAGGCCATCTACAAGCAGTTCTTC. Its translation reads: CASSTQQAIYKQFF. Beyond the CDR3, the reference TRBV9 and TRBJ2-1 genes provide the residues; the full variable domain reads: DSGVTQTPKHLITATGQRVTLRCSPRSGDLSVYWYQQSLDQGLQFLIQYYNGEERAKGNILERFSAQQFPDLHSELNLSSLELGDSALYFCASSTQQAIYKQFFGPGTRLTVL.